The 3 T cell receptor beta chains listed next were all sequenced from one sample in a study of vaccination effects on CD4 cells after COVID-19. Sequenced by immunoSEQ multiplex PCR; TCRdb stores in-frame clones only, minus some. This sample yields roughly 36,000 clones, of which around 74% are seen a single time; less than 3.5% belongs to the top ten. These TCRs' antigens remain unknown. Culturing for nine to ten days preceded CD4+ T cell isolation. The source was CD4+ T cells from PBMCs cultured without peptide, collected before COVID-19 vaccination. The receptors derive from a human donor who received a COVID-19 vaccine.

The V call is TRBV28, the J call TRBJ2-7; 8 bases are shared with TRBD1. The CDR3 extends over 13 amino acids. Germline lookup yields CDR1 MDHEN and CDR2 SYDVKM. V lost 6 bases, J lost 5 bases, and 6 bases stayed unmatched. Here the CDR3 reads CASRRTGPHEQYF. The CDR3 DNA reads TGTGCCAGCAGGCGGACAGGGCCACACGAGCAGTACTTC.

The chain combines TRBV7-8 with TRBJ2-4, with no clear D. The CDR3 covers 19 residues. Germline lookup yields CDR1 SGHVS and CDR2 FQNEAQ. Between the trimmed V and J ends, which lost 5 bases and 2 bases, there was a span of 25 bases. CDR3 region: CASSPRVFRSPAPKNIQYF. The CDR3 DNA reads TGTGCCAGCAGCCCAAGGGTATTCCGAAGCCCGGCCCCCAAAAACATTCAGTACTTC.

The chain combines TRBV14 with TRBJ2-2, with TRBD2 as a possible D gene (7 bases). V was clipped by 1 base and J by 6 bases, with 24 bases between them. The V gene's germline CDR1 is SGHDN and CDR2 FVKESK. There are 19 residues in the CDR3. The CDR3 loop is CASSQARNGWGGRSGELFF. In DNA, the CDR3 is TGTGCCAGCAGCCAAGCCCGAAACGGTTGGGGGGGCCGGTCCGGGGAGCTGTTTTTT.